What follows are 17 T cell receptor beta chains derived from one specimen sequenced in a study of T cells in Graves' hyperthyroidism and ophthalmopathy. TCR beta CDR3 regions were amplified from RNA transcripts. TCR CDR3 underwent first-round RT-PCR with the HTBI primer set. TCRdb redid the calling of the multiplex PCR reads with MiXCR, one entry per CDR3 protein. The sample shows 600,000 or so distinct CDR3 sequences, roughly 15% of them seen only once. Source material: blood. These receptor sequences come from a woman aged 45-65 years with Graves' ophthalmopathy.

This clonotype has only a few counts. This CDR3 reads CASSDRAGAGEQYF. For the CDR3, the DNA is TGTGCCAGCAGTGACCGGGCAGGGGCGGGGGAGCAGTACTTC. This chain joins TRBV6-1 and TRBJ2-7; D may match TRBD1 or TRBD2 (6 bases each). In germline, CDR1 is MNHNS, CDR2 SASEGT. This CDR3 has 14 residues. The germline V and J ends were trimmed by 3 bases and 7 bases, with 16 bases remaining between them.

This clonotype was seen repeatedly, ten times or more. The chain employs TRBV18 and TRBJ1-1, with D unclear. The CDR3 is 14 residues long. Germline CDR1 is KGHSH and CDR2 is LQKENI. Between the trimmed V and J ends, which lost 5 bases and 0 bases, there was a span of 10 bases. This CDR3 reads CASSNRGMNTEAFF. The CDR3 coding sequence is TGTGCCAGCTCAAATCGTGGAATGAACACTGAAGCTTTCTTT.

This clonotype was counted ten times or more. This rearrangement joins TRBV7-2 to TRBJ2-3; 7 positions match TRBD1. The CDR3 contains 15 residues. J was trimmed by 4 bases and V by 4 bases; bases with no gene match: 8. The germline V gene encodes CDR1 SGHTA and CDR2 FQGNSA. The DNA for the CDR3 is TGTGCCAGCAGCTACGAGGGGGCGCGGGCAGATACGCAGTATTTT. Residues: CASSYEGARADTQYF.

Only a few counts were recorded for this clonotype. The chain has TRBV6-2 or TRBV6-3 and TRBJ2-3; perhaps TRBD1 as D (5 bases). The CDR3 runs 13 residues. The V end lost 0 bases, the J end lost 6 bases, and 7 bases lay between the germline ends. Germline-derived CDR1 and CDR2 are MNHEY and SVGEGT. For the CDR3, the DNA is TGTGCCAGCAGTTACTCCAGGGTGGATACGCAGTATTTT. This codes for CASSYSRVDTQYF.

This clonotype has ten or more counts. V gene TRBV11-2 combines with J gene TRBJ2-1; TRBD2 might be the D (5 bases). The V and J ends lost 3 bases and 0 bases respectively, with 12 bases between them. CDR3 length equals 16 residues. Germline CDR1 SGHAT, CDR2 FQNNGV. The DNA for the CDR3 is TGTGCCAGCAGCTTGGGTAGCGCAAGCTCCTACAATGAGCAGTTCTTC. Its translation: CASSLGSASSYNEQFF. Based on the CDR3 plus reference TRBV11-2 and TRBJ2-1, the full variable domain is EAGVAQSPRYKIIEKRQSVAFWCNPISGHATLYWYQQILGQGPKLLIQFQNNGVVDDSQLPKDRFSAERLKGVDSTLKIQPAKLEDSAVYLCASSLGSASSYNEQFFGPGTRLTVL.

Remarks on this clonotype: This sequence may be a read error, since a much larger clone differs from it by one base. The genes are TRBV27 and TRBJ2-1; D is ambiguous. In germline, CDR1 is MNHEY, CDR2 SMNVEV (reference sequence). The CDR3 consists of 11 residues. The CDR3 here is CASSRRHEQLF. DNA for the CDR3: TGTGCCAGCAGTAGAAGGCATGAGCAGCTCTTC.

In its sample, this clonotype was seen many times. The chain combines TRBV5-1 with TRBJ2-1; the match to TRBD1 covers 7 bases. Germline CDR1 reads SGHRS; CDR2 reads YFSETQ. The CDR3 is made up of 15 amino acids. Unmatched junction bases numbered 9, after V lost 0 bases and J lost 9 bases. In DNA form, the CDR3 reads TGCGCCAGCAGCTTGGTTGGACAGGAGTTATCTGAGCAGTTCTTC. It codes for CASSLVGQELSEQFF.

At least ten counts were recorded for this clonotype. One end of the junction is discordant with germline, which a read error may explain. The chain links TRBV30 to TRBJ2-5; the D is unclear. Germline assignment: CDR1 GTSNPN and CDR2 SVGIG (reference sequence). The CDR3 is made up of 11 amino acids. The CDR3 coding sequence is TGTGCCTGGAGTGTAACGACAAGGGTGAACTTC. This encodes CAWSVTTRVNF.

Many counts were recorded for this clonotype. The chain is built from TRBV7-9 and TRBJ2-1; no clear D. Deletions cut 5 bases from V and 7 bases from J, with 12 bases between. CDR1 SEHNR and CDR2 FQNEAQ come from the germline V gene (reference sequence). CDR3 size: 13 residues. The CDR3 sequence is CASSRLVGNEQFF. Written as DNA, the CDR3 is TGTGCCAGCAGCCGACTCGTCGGTAATGAGCAGTTCTTC.

This clonotype was seen ten or more times. This chain joins TRBV14 and TRBJ2-2, with D maybe TRBD1 (5 bases). V gave up 1 base and J gave up 0 bases, with 12 bases separating them. The CDR3 sequence is 17 residues long. Germline CDR1 reads SGHDN; CDR2 reads FVKESK. The CDR3 DNA is TGTGCCAGCAGCCAAGTTTCCAGGGCGCCGAACACCGGGGAGCTGTTTTTT. It specifies CASSQVSRAPNTGELFF.

A few counts support this clonotype. This may be a read error, as it is one base from a much larger clone. The chain joins TRBV11-2 to TRBJ2-7; D gene ambiguous. Germline CDR1 is SGHAT and CDR2 is FQNNGV. Trimming left V 0 bases short and J 9 bases short, with 6 bases between. The CDR3 totals 11 residues. CDR3 DNA sequence: TGTGCCAGCAGCTTAGAGGCGACGCAGTACTTC. It specifies CASSLEATQYF.

This clonotype was observed at least ten times. CDR3 region: CASSYLRGGSSYNSPLHF. As DNA, the CDR3 is TGTGCCAGCAGCTACCTAAGGGGGGGGAGCTCCTATAATTCACCCCTCCACTTT. The genes are TRBV6-1 and TRBJ1-6; possible D gene TRBD1, 6 bases. CDR1 is MNHNS, CDR2 SASEGT, per germline. This CDR3 has 18 residues. The V and J ends lost 6 bases and 0 bases respectively, with 18 bases between them.

Many counts were recorded for this clonotype. V and J are TRBV29-1 and TRBJ1-1; D gene unclear. The CDR3 sequence is 14 residues long. CDR1 SQVTM and CDR2 ANQGSEA come from the germline V gene. The ends were cut back, 4 bases at V and 1 base at J, with 13 bases in the middle. CDR3 coding DNA: TGCAGCGTTGGGGTGTCACTCCGGAACACTGAAGCTTTCTTT. Translation gives CSVGVSLRNTEAFF.

In the case of this clonotype: A read error is possible here, since a much larger clone lies one base away. The rearrangement joins TRBV20-1 to TRBJ2-2; 14 bases line up with TRBD2. V gave up 0 bases and J gave up 4 bases; unmatched junction bases: 13. The CDR3 contains 20 residues. The germline CDR1 and CDR2 sequences are DFQATT and SNEGSKA (reference sequence). This CDR3 is CSARDLGVGGTSGSTGELFF. Written as DNA, the CDR3 is TGCAGTGCTAGAGATCTGGGGGTCGGAGGGACTAGCGGGAGCACCGGGGAGCTGTTTTTT.

This clonotype showed up many times. V is TRBV12-3 or TRBV12-4 and J is TRBJ1-1, with D possibly being TRBD1 (5 bases). CDR3 size: 17 residues. V was clipped by 5 bases and J by 5 bases, with 24 bases between them. CDR3 DNA sequence: TGTGCCAGCAGTAAAAGCGGTCGCTTCCGACAGACAACTGAAGCTTTCTTT. This translates into CASSKSGRFRQTTEAFF.

This clonotype showed up just a few times. The gene calls are TRBV7-9 and TRBJ1-1; TRBD1 matches at 7 bases. The CDR3 contains 14 residues. CDR1 and CDR2 from the germline V gene are SEHNR and FQNEAQ (reference sequence). J gave up 6 bases and V 5 bases, and 9 bases lay outside the gene matches. CDR3 in DNA: TGTGCCAGCAGCCCCCGACAGGGTGGCGCTGAAGCTTTCTTT. Amino acids: CASSPRQGGAEAFF.

Many counts were recorded for this clonotype. The chain uses TRBV5-1 and TRBJ2-1, with 8 bases that match TRBD2. This CDR3 is built from 15 residues. The ends lost 2 bases at V and 8 bases at J; junction bases unmatched: 9. Germline lookup yields CDR1 SGHRS and CDR2 YFSETQ. CDR3 nucleotide sequence: TGCGCCAGCAGCTTCTTAGCGGGACTTATGGATGAGCAGTTCTTC. Translated, it gives CASSFLAGLMDEQFF.